This entry describes one T cell receptor beta chain. Its antigen is unidentified. The sort gate was single viable CD3+CD4+CD8-CD45RO+ cells for memory CD4+ T cells. Serostatus was set by detecting CMV pp150, pp28, p38, p52 IgG. Per germline, CDR1 KGHSH and CDR2 LQKENI. Trimming took 3 bases from V and 5 from J, leaving 8 bases between them. The CDR3 runs to 13 residues. The data derive from a study of memory CD4+ T cells and cytomegalovirus serostatus. In the original workflow: Out-of-frame sequences were removed, leaving around 2.2 million distinct TCRbeta sequences. The data were produced by immunoSEQ multiplex PCR, yet TCRdb's version contains in-frame clones alone and is incomplete. V and J calls and clone size follow that table, whereas D and trimming were derived from the DNA. This table holds about 58,000 clones, approximately 82% found once. Study-wide points: Of under 200 reported CMV TCRbeta sequences, about 67 were found in memory CD4+ repertoires.

The sequencing sample was made of memory CD4+ T cells from blood. The chain uses TRBV18 and TRBJ2-1; maybe TRBD2 (6 bases). The receptor was isolated from an adult in good health and CMV-seronegative. Some clones in this sample may be carry-over from other donors' samples. This CDR3 is CASSPTSNNEQFF. The CDR3 DNA sequence: TGTGCCAGCTCACCTACTAGCAACAATGAGCAGTTCTTC.